These 6 T cell receptor beta chains originate from one sample sequenced in a study of shared clonotypes between healthy human individuals. Some clones are missing from TCRdb's copy, which holds only in-frame ones; the method was immunoSEQ multiplex PCR. The data contain approximately 1,500,000 clones, 95% to 99% of them singletons. Sequenced: naive CD4+ T cells sorted from blood. This sample's subset: CD45RA+ positively selected. The receptors originated from a man aged 30 to 39 in good health.

V is TRBV9 and J is TRBJ1-2; possibly TRBD1 for D (5 bases). CDR3 length: 14 amino acids. Germline loops: CDR1 SGDLS, CDR2 YYNGEE. Trimming pared 4 bases from V and 5 bases from J, leaving 15 bases between. Here the CDR3 DNA reads TGTGCCAGCAGCCTAACCGGGACTACTTATGGCTACACCTTC. Translating gives CASSLTGTTYGYTF.

The rearrangement uses TRBV18 and TRBJ2-1, with 12 nucleotides matching TRBD2. CDR1 KGHSH and CDR2 LQKENI come from the germline V gene. J lost 7 bases, V lost 3 bases, and 4 bases had no gene match. This CDR3 is built from 15 residues. CDR3 nucleotides: TGTGCCAGCTCACCTGCACTAGCGGGAGGAAATGAGCAGTTCTTC. This gives the protein CASSPALAGGNEQFF.

This rearrangement joins TRBV7-2 to TRBJ2-3; D gene ambiguous. The CDR3 runs to 15 residues. Trimming took 1 base from V and 2 from J, leaving 10 bases between them. The V gene's germline CDR1 is SGHTA and CDR2 FQGNSA. CDR3 DNA sequence: TGTGCCAGCAGCTTAGTCGCGACGGTCACAGATACGCAGTATTTT. This translates into CASSLVATVTDTQYF.

V usage is TRBV14 and J usage is TRBJ2-3, with D possibly matching TRBD1 (6 bases). V shed 5 bases and J shed 1 base, with 16 bases lying between them. Germline V gene sequence: CDR1 SGHDN, CDR2 FVKESK. This CDR3 comprises 16 residues. The CDR3 spells CASSIETGLGTDTQYF. For the CDR3, the DNA is TGTGCCAGCAGCATAGAAACAGGGCTGGGCACAGATACGCAGTATTTT.

Here the CDR3 DNA reads TGTGCCAGCAGCCCATCCTACGAGCAGTACTTC. It is translated as CASSPSYEQYF. This chain connects TRBV11-1 to TRBJ2-7; D is ambiguous. This CDR3 is built from 11 residues. The V gene lost 5 bases and the J gene lost 1 base, with 3 bases spanning the gap. Germline loops: CDR1 SGHAT, CDR2 FQDESV (reference sequence).

This chain joins TRBV6-1 and TRBJ1-5; TRBD1 might be the D (6 bases). Germline lookup yields CDR1 MNHNS and CDR2 SASEGT. Deletions cut 2 bases from V and 3 bases from J, with 11 bases between. This CDR3 has 15 amino acids. CDR3 nucleotide sequence: TGTGCCAGCAGTGAATTCGGGGGCATCAATCAGCCCCAGCATTTT. This translates into CASSEFGGINQPQHF.